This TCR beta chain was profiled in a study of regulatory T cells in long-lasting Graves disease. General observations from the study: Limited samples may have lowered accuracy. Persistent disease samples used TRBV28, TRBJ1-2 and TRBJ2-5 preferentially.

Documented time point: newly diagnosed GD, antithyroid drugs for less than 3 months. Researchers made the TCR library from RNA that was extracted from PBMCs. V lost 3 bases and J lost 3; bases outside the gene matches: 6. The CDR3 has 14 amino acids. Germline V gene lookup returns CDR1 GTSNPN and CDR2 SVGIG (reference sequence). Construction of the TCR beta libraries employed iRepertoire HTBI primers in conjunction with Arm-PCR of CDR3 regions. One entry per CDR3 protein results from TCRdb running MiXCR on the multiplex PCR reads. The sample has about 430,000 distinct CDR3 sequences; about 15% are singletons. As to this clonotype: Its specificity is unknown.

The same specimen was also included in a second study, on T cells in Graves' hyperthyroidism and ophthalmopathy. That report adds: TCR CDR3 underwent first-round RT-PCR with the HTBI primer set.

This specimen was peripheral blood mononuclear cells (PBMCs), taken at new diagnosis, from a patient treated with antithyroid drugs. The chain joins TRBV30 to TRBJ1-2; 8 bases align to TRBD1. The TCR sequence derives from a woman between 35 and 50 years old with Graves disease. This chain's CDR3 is CAWRTGVGDYGYTF. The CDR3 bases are TGTGCCTGGAGGACAGGGGTCGGGGACTATGGCTACACCTTC.